The present T cell receptor beta chain was sequenced within a study of identical twins. This clonotype was counted between two and nine times. The V gene's germline CDR1 is SGHTA and CDR2 FQGNSA. The length of the CDR3 is 17 residues. Trimming pared 5 bases from V and 5 bases from J, leaving 19 bases between. TCRdb re-derived calls from the 5' RACE reads in MiXCR, one entry per CDR3 protein. This repertoire shows 400,000 to 550,000 distinct CDR3 sequences, 20% to 30% found once; its top ten account for roughly 3%. The sample also formed part of further work on T cells expressing NK-cell markers.

The clonotype originates from a woman between 18 and 29 years old in good health. This sequence joins TRBV7-2 and TRBJ1-6; possibly TRBD1 for D (6 bases). The sequenced material came from CD4+ T cells sorted from blood. The CDR3 spells CASSRPLGTYNNSPLHF. As DNA, the CDR3 is TGTGCCAGCAGCCGGCCCCTGGGGACATACAATAATTCACCCCTCCACTTT.